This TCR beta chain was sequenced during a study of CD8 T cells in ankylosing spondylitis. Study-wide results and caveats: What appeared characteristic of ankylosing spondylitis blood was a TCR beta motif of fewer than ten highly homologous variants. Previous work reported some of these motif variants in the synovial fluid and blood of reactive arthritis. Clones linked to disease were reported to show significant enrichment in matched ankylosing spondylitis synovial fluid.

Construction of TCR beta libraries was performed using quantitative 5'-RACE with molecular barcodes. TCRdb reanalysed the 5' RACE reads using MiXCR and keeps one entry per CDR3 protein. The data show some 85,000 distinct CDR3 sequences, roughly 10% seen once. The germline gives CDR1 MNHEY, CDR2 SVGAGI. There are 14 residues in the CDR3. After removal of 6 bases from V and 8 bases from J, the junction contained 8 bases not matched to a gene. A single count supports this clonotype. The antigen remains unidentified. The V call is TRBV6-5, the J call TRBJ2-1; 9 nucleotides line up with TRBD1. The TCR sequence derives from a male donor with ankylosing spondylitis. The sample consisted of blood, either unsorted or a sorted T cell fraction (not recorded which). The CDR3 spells CASRSGTGIDEQFF. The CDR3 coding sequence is TGTGCCAGCAGATCCGGGACAGGGATCGATGAGCAGTTCTTC.